This entry is about one T cell receptor beta chain. The antigen is undetermined. Repertoires were generated with immunoSEQ multiplex PCR, while TCRdb's copy carries only in-frame clones and drops some. The sample lists some 170,000 clones, 90% to 95% seen once, with about 4.6% in the top ten. In germline, CDR1 is SEHNR, CDR2 FQNEAQ (reference sequence). Trimming at V came to 4 bases and at J to 2 bases, leaving 5 bases not matched to a gene. This CDR3 comprises 18 residues. The sample is drawn from a study of T cell responses to AZD1222 COVID-19 vaccine. Study results and limitations: Repertoires were collected only later (after the peak T cell response had occurred). Spike was spanned by vaccine-associated CD4 TCRs, with dominance at 160-218 and 743-854.

This TCR came from an adult who received the AZD1222 COVID-19 vaccine. The rearrangement links TRBV7-9 to TRBJ2-1; 16 nucleotides agree with TRBD2. The specimen was peripheral blood, collected 28 days after the second AZD1222 dose. The DNA for the CDR3 is TGTGCCAGCAGCTCTACCGGGACTAGCGGGAGGGCCTACAATGAGCAGTTCTTC. Amino acids: CASSSTGTSGRAYNEQFF.